This T cell receptor beta chain was recorded in a study of T cells in tuberculosis. Study-wide results and caveats: Cases with active tuberculosis were adults, while controls were adolescents. The TCR-beta difference was not significant; alpha differences partly reflected length.

Each clinical donor contributed on average around 110,000 T cells from unsorted cryopreserved PBMC. The length of the CDR3 is 15 residues. The J segment lost 1 base and the V segment lost 5 bases, leaving 7 bases of the junction unmatched. Per the germline V gene, CDR1 is SGHRS and CDR2 is YFSETQ. The table came from immunoSEQ multiplex PCR; TCRdb's copy has only in-frame clones and leaves some out. The sample carries tens of thousands of clones, roughly 96% recorded once. On this clone itself: Its antigen is not identified.

The source material was PBMCs. The origin of this receptor is a donor between 10 and 35 years old with latent tuberculosis or without tuberculosis infection. This rearrangement joins TRBV5-1 to TRBJ2-7, with 9 bases fitting TRBD1. The CDR3 reads CASRMAQGASYEQYF. CDR3 DNA: TGCGCCAGCAGAATGGCACAGGGGGCATCCTACGAGCAGTACTTC.